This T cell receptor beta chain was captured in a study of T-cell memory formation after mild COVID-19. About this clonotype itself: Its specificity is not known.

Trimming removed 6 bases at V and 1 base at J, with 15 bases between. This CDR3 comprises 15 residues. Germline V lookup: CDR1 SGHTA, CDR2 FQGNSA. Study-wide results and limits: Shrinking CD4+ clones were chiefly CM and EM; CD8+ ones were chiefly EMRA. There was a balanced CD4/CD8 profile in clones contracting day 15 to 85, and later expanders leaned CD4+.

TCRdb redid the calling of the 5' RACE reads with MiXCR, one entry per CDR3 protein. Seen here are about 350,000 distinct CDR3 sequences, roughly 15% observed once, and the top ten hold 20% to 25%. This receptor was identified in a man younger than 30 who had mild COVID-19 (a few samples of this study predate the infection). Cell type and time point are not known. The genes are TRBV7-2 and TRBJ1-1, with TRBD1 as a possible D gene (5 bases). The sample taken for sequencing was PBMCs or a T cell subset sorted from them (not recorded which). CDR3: CASSVRGMANTEAFF. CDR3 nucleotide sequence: TGTGCCAGCAGTGTAAGGGGTATGGCGAACACTGAAGCTTTCTTT.